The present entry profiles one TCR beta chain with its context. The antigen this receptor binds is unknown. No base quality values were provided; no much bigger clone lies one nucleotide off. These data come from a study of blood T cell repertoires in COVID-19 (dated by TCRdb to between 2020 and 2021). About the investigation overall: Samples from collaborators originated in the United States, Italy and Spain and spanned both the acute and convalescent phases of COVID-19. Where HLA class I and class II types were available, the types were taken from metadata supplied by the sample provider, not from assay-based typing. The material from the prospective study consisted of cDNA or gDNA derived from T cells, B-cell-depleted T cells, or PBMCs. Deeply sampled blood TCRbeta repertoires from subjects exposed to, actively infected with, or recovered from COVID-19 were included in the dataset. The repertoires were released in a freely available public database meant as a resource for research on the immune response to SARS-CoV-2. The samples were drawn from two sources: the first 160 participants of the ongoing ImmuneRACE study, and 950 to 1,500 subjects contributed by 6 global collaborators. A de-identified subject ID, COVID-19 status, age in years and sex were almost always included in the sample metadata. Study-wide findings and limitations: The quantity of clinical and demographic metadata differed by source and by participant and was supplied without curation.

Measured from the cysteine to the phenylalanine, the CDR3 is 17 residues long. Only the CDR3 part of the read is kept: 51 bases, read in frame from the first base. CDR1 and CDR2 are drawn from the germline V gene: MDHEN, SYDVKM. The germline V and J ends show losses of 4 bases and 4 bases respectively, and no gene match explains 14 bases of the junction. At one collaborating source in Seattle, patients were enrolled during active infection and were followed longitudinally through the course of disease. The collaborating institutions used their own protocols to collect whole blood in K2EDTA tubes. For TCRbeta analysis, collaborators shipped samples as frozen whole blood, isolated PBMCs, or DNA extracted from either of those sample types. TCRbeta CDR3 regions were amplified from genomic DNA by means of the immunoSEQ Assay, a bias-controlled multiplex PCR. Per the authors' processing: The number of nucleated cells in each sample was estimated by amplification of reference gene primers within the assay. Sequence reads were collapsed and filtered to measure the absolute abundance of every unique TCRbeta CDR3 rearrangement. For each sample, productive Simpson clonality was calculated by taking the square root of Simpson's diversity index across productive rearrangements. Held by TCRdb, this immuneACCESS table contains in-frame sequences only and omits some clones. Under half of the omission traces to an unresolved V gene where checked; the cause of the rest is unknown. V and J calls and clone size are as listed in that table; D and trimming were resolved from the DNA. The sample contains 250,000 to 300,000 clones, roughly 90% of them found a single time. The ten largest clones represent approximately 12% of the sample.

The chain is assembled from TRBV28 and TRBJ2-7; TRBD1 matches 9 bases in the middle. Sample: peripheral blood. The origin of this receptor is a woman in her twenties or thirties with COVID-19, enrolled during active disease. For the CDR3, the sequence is CASSSTETGGEVYEQYF. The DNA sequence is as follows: TGTGCCAGCAGTTCAACTGAAACAGGGGGCGAAGTATACGAGCAGTACTTC. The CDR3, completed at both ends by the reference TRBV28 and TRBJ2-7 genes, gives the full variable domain DVKVTQSSRYLVKRTGEKVFLECVQDMDHENMFWYRQDPGLGLRLIYFSYDVKMKEKGDIPEGYSVSREKKERFSLILESASTNQTSMYLCASSSTETGGEVYEQYFGPGTRLTVT.